This is a list of T cell receptor beta chains from one sample in a study of blood T cell repertoires in COVID-19. TCRdb's copy holds only in-frame clones and misses some; the assay was immunoSEQ multiplex PCR. The table records about 230,000 clones, 70% to 90% of them present only once. Specimen: peripheral blood. These receptors were collected from a man between 45 and 60 years old with COVID-19, enrolled during active disease. Both conserved end residues are part of each CDR3. The D gene is left open where the match is weak. Rows may omit the clone size; those that give it use once, few, many or a size class.

j_call clone_size d_call v_call cdr3_nt cdr3_aa
TRBJ1-4 NA NA TRBV18 TGTGCCAGCTCACCACAGGGGGATGAAAAACTGTTTTTT CASSPQGDEKLFF
TRBJ2-1 NA TRBD2 TRBV9 TGTGCCAGCAGCGGCACTAGCGGGAGGGTTATCTCCTACAATGAGCAGTTCTTC CASSGTSGRVISYNEQFF
TRBJ2-7 few NA TRBV25-1 TGTGCCAGCAAGAACAGCCCTTACGAGCAGTACTTC CASKNSPYEQYF
TRBJ2-1 NA TRBD1 TRBV18 TGTGCCAGCTCACCCAGAACTGGGACAGAATCCTACAATGAGCAGTTCTTC CASSPRTGTESYNEQFF
TRBJ1-1 NA NA TRBV28 TGTGCCAGCAGTTTACCGTCCCCCTATGAAGCTTTCTTT CASSLPSPYEAFF
TRBJ1-4 NA NA TRBV21-1 TGTGCCAGCAGCAAAGAAGGAGACAGGGGGCCCCCTAATGAAAAACTGTTTTTT CASSKEGDRGPPNEKLFF
TRBJ2-7 NA TRBD1 TRBV19 TGTGCCAGTAGAACGACAGGGTCCCACGAGCAGTACTTC CASRTTGSHEQYF
TRBJ2-1 NA NA TRBV20-1 TGCAGTGCTAGTCTAAGGGGCTACAATGAGCAGTTCTTC CSASLRGYNEQFF
TRBJ1-2 NA TRBD1 TRBV12-3/TRBV12-4 TGTGCCATCCAACTCAGGGGGTCGAACGGCTACACCTTC CAIQLRGSNGYTF
TRBJ1-5 NA NA TRBV28 TGTGCCAGCAGTTCGGCGGGCGCGGGCAATCAGCCCCAGCATTTT CASSSAGAGNQPQHF
TRBJ1-5 NA NA TRBV4-3 TGCGCCAGCAGCCAGATTCAGGGAAGCAATCAGCCCCAGCATTTT CASSQIQGSNQPQHF
TRBJ2-7 once NA TRBV5-4 TGTGCCAGCAGCTTGGAACAGGGGGGGATCTACGAGCAGTACTTC CASSLEQGGIYEQYF
TRBJ1-4 NA NA TRBV3-1/TRBV3-2 TGTGCCAGCAGCCAAGGATGGCAGCGGAATGAAAAACTGTTTTTT CASSQGWQRNEKLFF
TRBJ2-2 NA TRBD1 TRBV6-5 TGTGCCAGCACCCCGGGACAGGTCACCGGGGAGCTGTTTTTT CASTPGQVTGELFF
TRBJ1-2 NA NA TRBV7-3 TGTGCCAGCAGGCGGGGGCCCGACCCCACTTATGGCTACACCTTC CASRRGPDPTYGYTF
TRBJ2-2 NA TRBD2 TRBV6-2/TRBV6-3 TGTGCCAGCAGTTATTTAGCGGGGGGCTTTACCGGGGAGCTGTTTTTT CASSYLAGGFTGELFF